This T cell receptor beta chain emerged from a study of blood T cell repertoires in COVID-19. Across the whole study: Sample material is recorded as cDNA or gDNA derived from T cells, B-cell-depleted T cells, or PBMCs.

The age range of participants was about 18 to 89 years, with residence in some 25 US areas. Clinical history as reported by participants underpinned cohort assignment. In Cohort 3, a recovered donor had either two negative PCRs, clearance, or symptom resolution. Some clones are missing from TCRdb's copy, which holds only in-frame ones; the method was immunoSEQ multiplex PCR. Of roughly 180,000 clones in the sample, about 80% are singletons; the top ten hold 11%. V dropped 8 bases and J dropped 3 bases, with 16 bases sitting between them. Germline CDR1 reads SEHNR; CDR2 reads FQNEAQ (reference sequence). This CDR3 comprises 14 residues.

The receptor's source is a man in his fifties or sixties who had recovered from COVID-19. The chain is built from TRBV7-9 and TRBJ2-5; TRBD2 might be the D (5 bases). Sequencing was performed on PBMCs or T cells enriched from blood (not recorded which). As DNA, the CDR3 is TGTGCCAGCGAACCGGGGAGAGGTGAAGAGACCCAGTACTTC. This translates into CASEPGRGEETQYF.